These 24 T cell receptor beta chains were sequenced from one sample in a study of early T cells in non-severe SARS-CoV-2 infection. TCRdb analysed the 5' RACE reads with MiXCR anew, one entry per CDR3 protein. Among approximately 81,000 distinct CDR3 sequences, less than 15% were seen once, and the ten largest hold approximately 5.7%. The sample was whole blood. The receptor source for this set is an adult who was a healthcare worker with PCR-confirmed SARS-CoV-2 infection or an uninfected control (not recorded which).

This clonotype was picked up a small number of times. The chain links TRBV12-3 or TRBV12-4 to TRBJ2-1; D gene unclear. Trimming took off 6 bases at V and 9 bases at J, with 15 bases between the two ends. The CDR3 spans 13 residues. This CDR3 reads CASRSLTWGEQFF. The CDR3 DNA sequence: TGTGCCAGCAGGTCTCTTACTTGGGGTGAGCAGTTCTTC.

The rearrangement uses TRBV9 and TRBJ1-2; D might be TRBD1 (6 bases). The germline gives CDR1 SGDLS, CDR2 YYNGEE. The CDR3 contains 19 residues. Trimming shortened V by 0 bases and J by 5 bases, and 26 bases separated the two germline ends. CDR3 DNA: TGTGCCAGCAGCGTAGAAGTCCCCGGGGGGCGATTCCCCGGTTATGGCTACACCTTC. It encodes CASSVEVPGGRFPGYGYTF.

This clonotype was seen many times. J is TRBJ2-7 and V is TRBV6-5; 7 bases are a match to TRBD2. The CDR3 has 15 residues. The ends lost 3 bases at V and 2 bases at J; junction bases unmatched: 7. In germline, CDR1 is MNHEY, CDR2 SVGAGI. Here the CDR3 reads CASSYSSGTAYEQYF. Here the CDR3 DNA reads TGTGCCAGCAGTTATTCTAGCGGAACAGCCTACGAGCAGTACTTC.

This clonotype has at least ten counts. V gene TRBV25-1 combines with J gene TRBJ1-2, with a tentative D call TRBD1 (5 bases). CDR3 length: 15 residues. CDR1 MGHDK and CDR2 SYGVNS come from the germline V gene. Trimming cost V 4 bases and J 8 bases, with 20 bases left between them. CDR3 in DNA: TGTGCCAGCAGTGCCCCGGGAGGTTCCAACAGGGGCTACACCTTC. It yields the protein CASSAPGGSNRGYTF.

This clonotype has just a few counts. The chain has TRBV25-1 and TRBJ2-4; D perhaps matches TRBD2 (6 bases). Trimming shortened V by 1 base and J by 9 bases, and 13 bases separated the two germline ends. CDR1 and CDR2 (germline): MGHDK, SYGVNS. The length of the CDR3 is 14 residues. In DNA, the CDR3 is TGTGCCAGCAGTGAATCCCTCGCCGGGGGCATTCAGTACTTC. This gives the protein CASSESLAGGIQYF.

This chain uses TRBV20-1 with TRBJ2-4; 8 positions agree with TRBD1. V lost 4 bases, J lost 3 bases, and 5 bases stayed unmatched. This CDR3 comprises 14 residues. Germline V gene sequence: CDR1 DFQATT, CDR2 SNEGSKA (reference sequence). This CDR3 reads CSAMKTGDKNIQYF. CDR3 DNA: TGCAGTGCTATGAAGACAGGGGACAAAAACATTCAGTACTTC.

This clonotype was seen many times. The chain uses TRBV4-1 and TRBJ2-7; 11 bases map to TRBD1. The CDR3 is made up of 16 amino acids. Germline assignment: CDR1 MGHRA and CDR2 YSYEKL. The V segment lost 1 base and the J segment 3 bases; nucleotides outside the gene matches: 5. CDR3 nucleotides: TGCGCCAGCAGCCAAGGAGCCGGGACAGGGGGCTACGAGCAGTACTTC. Protein product: CASSQGAGTGGYEQYF.

This clonotype was seen only a few times. The chain combines TRBV11-2 with TRBJ1-1; D is unclear. Germline V lookup: CDR1 SGHAT, CDR2 FQNNGV. The CDR3 totals 15 residues. Trimming cost V 1 base and J 4 bases, with 13 bases left between them. The CDR3 bases are TGTGCCAGCAGCTTAGTAATGGAGGAGAGCACTGAAGCTTTCTTT. As protein: CASSLVMEESTEAFF.

This clonotype was seen more than once but under ten times. This chain uses TRBV5-1 with TRBJ1-1; D gene ambiguous. Germline CDR1 and CDR2: SGHRS and YFSETQ. The CDR3 covers 14 residues. Trimming stripped 0 bases from V and 1 base from J, with 7 bases between. In DNA, the CDR3 is TGCGCCAGCAGCTTGGCCTGGGAGAACACTGAAGCTTTCTTT. Translated: CASSLAWENTEAFF. Using reference TRBV5-1 and TRBJ1-1 for the parts outside the CDR3, the full variable domain is KAGVTQTPRYLIKTRGQQVTLSCSPISGHRSVSWYQQTPGQGLQFLFEYFSETQRNKGNFPGRFSGRQFSNSRSEMNVSTLELGDSALYLCASSLAWENTEAFFGQGTRLTVV.

This clonotype was found a few times. The rearrangement links TRBV11-3 to TRBJ1-1; D is unclear. In germline, CDR1 is SGHNT, CDR2 YENEEA. V lost 1 base and J lost 4, with 4 bases in between. The CDR3 consists of 12 residues. CDR3 protein: CASSLAATEAFF. In nucleotides, the CDR3 is TGTGCCAGCAGCTTAGCGGCCACTGAAGCTTTCTTT.

The V and J genes are TRBV7-2 and TRBJ2-5; 14 bases line up with TRBD2. The CDR3 contains 20 residues. CDR1 and CDR2 from the germline V gene are SGHTA and FQGNSA. J gave up 1 base and V 0 bases, and 10 bases lay outside the gene matches. CDR3 region: CASSLAWTSGRSLAQETQYF. CDR3 sequence (DNA): TGTGCCAGCAGCTTAGCTTGGACTAGCGGGAGGTCTTTGGCCCAAGAGACCCAGTACTTC.

The chain has TRBV11-2 and TRBJ2-1; 8 bases align to TRBD1. V was clipped by 7 bases and J by 6 bases; unmatched bases: 8. Germline V gene lookup returns CDR1 SGHAT and CDR2 FQNNGV. The length of the CDR3 is 14 residues. The CDR3 here is CASNEDRGFNEQFF. As DNA, the CDR3 is TGTGCCAGCAACGAAGACAGGGGATTCAATGAGCAGTTCTTC.

The table lists this clonotype with a few counts. This chain joins TRBV20-1 and TRBJ2-5; TRBD2 matches 12 bases. Looked up from germline, CDR1 is DFQATT and CDR2 is SNEGSKA (reference sequence). The CDR3 covers 14 residues. The ends lost 5 bases at V and 4 bases at J; junction bases unmatched: 5. CDR3 region: CSAPPSGRGETQYF. The CDR3 nucleotides read TGCAGTGCTCCTCCTAGCGGGAGGGGAGAGACCCAGTACTTC.

This clonotype has a count of ten or more. The chain has TRBV18 and TRBJ2-3; perhaps TRBD2 as D (6 bases). The CDR3 spans 13 residues. V lost 4 bases and J 8 bases, leaving 13 bases between the germline ends. The germline V gene has CDR1 KGHSH and CDR2 LQKENI. The CDR3 loop reads CASSRDSYLTQYF. CDR3 DNA sequence: TGTGCCAGCTCACGGGACTCCTATCTTACGCAGTATTTT.

This chain joins TRBV3-1 and TRBJ2-5; maybe TRBD1 (5 bases). CDR1 is LGHDT and CDR2 is YNNKEL in the germline V gene (reference sequence). The CDR3 consists of 14 residues. V was shortened by 8 bases and J by 3 bases, with 16 bases between the two germline ends. For the CDR3, the DNA is TGTGCCAGCGGCAGGGCCTTGACAGAAGAGACCCAGTACTTC. It is translated as CASGRALTEETQYF.

Only a few counts were recorded for this clonotype. The CDR3 is CASSQPTGPNYEQYF. As DNA, the CDR3 is TGCGCCAGCAGCCAGCCTACAGGGCCCAATTACGAGCAGTACTTC. The rearrangement joins TRBV4-1 to TRBJ2-7, with a tentative D call TRBD1 (6 bases). The V and J ends lost 3 bases and 4 bases respectively, with 16 bases between them. This CDR3 contains 15 residues. From germline, CDR1 is MGHRA and CDR2 YSYEKL.

DNA of the CDR3: TGTGCCAGCAGTGAAAGACAGCAACCTGATGGCTACACCTTC. Translated, it gives CASSERQQPDGYTF. This chain joins TRBV6-2 or TRBV6-3 and TRBJ1-2; D perhaps matches TRBD1 (5 bases). Per germline, CDR1 MNHEY and CDR2 SVGEGT. The germline V and J ends were trimmed by 5 bases and 6 bases, with 16 bases remaining between them. The CDR3 has 14 amino acids.

This clonotype was found a few times. The genes are TRBV20-1 and TRBJ2-5; 11 bases map to TRBD2. The CDR3 consists of 15 residues. The J segment lost 5 bases and the V segment lost 3 bases, leaving 8 bases of the junction unmatched. Germline CDR1 and CDR2: DFQATT and SNEGSKA (reference sequence). In DNA form, the CDR3 reads TGCAGTGCTAGCCCGACGACTAGCGGGGTGGAGACCCAGTACTTC. The encoded protein is CSASPTTSGVETQYF.

This clonotype was observed a few times. The CDR3 is CAWSPRTTSYNEQFF. The CDR3 bases are TGTGCCTGGAGTCCAAGAACTACATCCTACAATGAGCAGTTCTTC. The chain links TRBV30 to TRBJ2-1; D ambiguous. Germline V gene sequence: CDR1 GTSNPN, CDR2 SVGIG (reference sequence). Trimming removed 2 bases at V and 1 base at J, with 12 bases between. The CDR3 extends over 15 amino acids.

Written as DNA, the CDR3 is TGTGCCAGCGGCTGGACAGGAGGATACGAAAAACTGTTTTTT. This encodes CASGWTGGYEKLFF. The V and J genes are TRBV3-1 and TRBJ1-4, with TRBD1 matching over 7 bases. The CDR3 is 14 amino acids. The V gene end was trimmed by 8 bases and the J gene end by 8 bases; junction bases not matched to a gene: 11. CDR1 and CDR2 from the germline V gene are LGHDT and YNNKEL (reference sequence).

This sequence joins TRBV7-9 and TRBJ1-5; 7 nucleotides agree with TRBD1. V was pared by 1 base and J by 6 bases, with 0 bases of the junction left unmatched. This CDR3 is 13 amino acids long. Germline V gives CDR1 SEHNR, CDR2 FQNEAQ (reference sequence). This chain's CDR3 is CASSLGQGQPQHF. In DNA form, the CDR3 reads TGTGCCAGCAGCTTAGGACAGGGTCAGCCCCAGCATTTT.

The gene calls are TRBV28 and TRBJ1-3; tentative D call: TRBD1 (6 bases). The CDR3 length is 13 residues. CDR1 and CDR2 (germline): MDHEN, SYDVKM. V shed 7 bases and J shed 3 bases, with 10 bases lying between them. CDR3 sequence reads: CASNTGNGNTIYF. DNA for the CDR3: TGTGCCAGCAACACAGGGAATGGAAACACCATATATTTT.

This clonotype was seen many times. The V gene is TRBV6-5, the J gene TRBJ2-5; TRBD2 agrees at 7 bases. This CDR3 comprises 16 residues. V lost 6 bases to trimming and J lost 7 bases; unmatched junction nucleotides: 17. Germline loops: CDR1 MNHEY, CDR2 SVGAGI. CDR3 in amino acids: CASSPIAGALTGTQYF. In nucleotides, the CDR3 is TGTGCCAGCAGCCCCATAGCGGGCGCACTCACCGGGACCCAGTACTTC.

The rearrangement joins TRBV11-3 to TRBJ1-1, with D uncertain. This CDR3 spans 13 amino acids. The V end lost 0 bases, the J end lost 4 bases, and 6 bases lay between the germline ends. CDR1 is SGHNT, CDR2 YENEEA, per germline. CDR3 region: CASSLEGATEAFF. DNA of the CDR3: TGTGCCAGCAGCTTAGAAGGCGCCACTGAAGCTTTCTTT.